The 17 T cell receptor beta chains presented below share a single source sample, sequenced in a study of blood T cell repertoires in COVID-19. Assay: immunoSEQ multiplex PCR; the TCRdb copy retains only in-frame clones and omits some. Here the sample spans roughly 150,000 clones, roughly 85% being singletons. Sequenced: PBMCs or T cells enriched from blood (not recorded which). The source is a man aged 50 or older who had recovered from COVID-19.

The chain combines TRBV6-4 with TRBJ2-2; D is perhaps TRBD2 (6 bases). V lost 4 bases and J lost 4, with 16 bases in between. Germline assignment: CDR1 MRHNA and CDR2 SNTAGT. The CDR3 spans 16 residues. The chain's CDR3 is CASSASRLGLTGELFF. As DNA, the CDR3 is TGTGCCAGCAGTGCCTCCCGACTAGGTCTCACCGGGGAGCTGTTTTTT.

This clone was counted between two and nine times. This rearrangement joins TRBV28 to TRBJ2-7; D might be TRBD1 (5 bases). The CDR3 is made up of 17 amino acids. Germline CDR1 is MDHEN and CDR2 is SYDVKM. The CDR3 nucleotides are TGTGCCAGCAGCCTAAAGAAGACAGAACACGTCTCCCACGAGCAGTACGTC. Translating it yields CASSLKKTEHVSHEQYV.

A word on this clone: Other DNA sequences in this specimen translate into the identical CDR3. J is TRBJ1-1 and V is TRBV25-1; a weak D match, TRBD1 (6 bases). The ends were cut back, 4 bases at V and 3 bases at J, with 9 bases in the middle. The CDR3 contains 13 residues. Looked up from germline, CDR1 is MGHDK and CDR2 is SYGVNS. CDR3 in DNA: TGTGCCAGCAGTGCCCAGGGGTACACTGAAGCTTTCTTT. It translates to CASSAQGYTEAFF.

This rearrangement joins TRBV5-1 to TRBJ1-2; D is uncertain. The CDR3 has 14 amino acids. V was trimmed by 4 bases and J by 3 bases, leaving 13 bases between them. Germline CDR1 is SGHRS and CDR2 is YFSETQ. CDR3 nucleotides: TGCGCCAGCAGCCCCGACGGCGGAGACTATGGCTACACCTTC. Translated: CASSPDGGDYGYTF.

This clone has only a few counts. This chain uses TRBV2 with TRBJ1-1; tentatively, D is TRBD1 (5 bases). The CDR3 covers 14 residues. V was shortened by 6 bases and J by 1 base, with 12 bases between the two germline ends. CDR1 and CDR2 (germline): SNHLY, FYNNEI. The CDR3 bases are TGTGCCAGCAGCTACAGGACGTCGAACACTGAAGCTTTCTTT. It is translated as CASSYRTSNTEAFF.

The chain has TRBV7-8 and TRBJ2-2; TRBD1 matches 10 bases. The ends lost 2 bases at V and 8 bases at J; junction bases unmatched: 11. This CDR3 has 17 residues. Germline V gives CDR1 SGHVS, CDR2 FQNEAQ. CDR3 residues: CASSLFVPGQGRGELFF. The CDR3 nucleotides are TGTGCCAGCAGCTTATTCGTTCCGGGACAGGGGAGGGGGGAGCTGTTTTTT.

This clone was seen only once. J is TRBJ2-5 and V is TRBV7-2, with 9 bases lining up with TRBD1. This CDR3 is built from 14 residues. Germline CDR1 and CDR2: SGHTA and FQGNSA. Losses at the gene ends were 5 bases for V and 4 bases for J; bases not matched to a gene: 5. The DNA of the CDR3 is TGTGCCAGCAGCCCGGGGACAGGGAGAGAGACCCAGTACTTC. Translating it yields CASSPGTGRETQYF.

The chain joins TRBV14 to TRBJ2-7; 14 positions match TRBD2. The V and J ends lost 4 bases and 4 bases, in that order; junction bases with no gene match: 9. This CDR3 spans 17 amino acids. The germline V gene encodes CDR1 SGHDN and CDR2 FVKESK. The CDR3 DNA reads TGTGCCAGCAGCCGCGGACTAGCGGGAGGACCATTATACGAGCAGTACTTC. Translated, it gives CASSRGLAGGPLYEQYF.

The chain recombines TRBV10-3 with TRBJ1-1, with 8 bases identical to TRBD1. CDR1 is ENHRY, CDR2 SYGVKD, per germline. This CDR3 has 13 residues. After removal of 5 bases from V and 8 bases from J, the junction contained 7 bases not matched to a gene. The CDR3 loop is CAISRTGGDEAFF. The CDR3 DNA follows: TGTGCCATCAGTCGAACAGGGGGGGACGAAGCTTTCTTT.

V gene TRBV19 combines with J gene TRBJ1-2; 9 bases agree with TRBD1. V was pared by 6 bases and J by 3 bases, with 5 bases of the junction left unmatched. CDR3 size: 14 residues. Germline CDR1 reads LNHDA; CDR2 reads SQIVND (reference sequence). In DNA form, the CDR3 reads TGTGCCAGTAGCCCCCGGGACAGGGACTATGGCTACACCTTC. This translates into CASSPRDRDYGYTF.

Comments on this clone: One junction end disagrees with the germline gene, perhaps due to a read error. The J gene is TRBJ2-3, the V gene TRBV7-2, with TRBD2 matching 11 bases. CDR3 size: 16 residues. Germline V lookup: CDR1 SGHTA, CDR2 FQGNSA. CDR3 sequence: CASRLGLAGPTDTQYF. The CDR3 DNA reads as TGTGCCAGCAGGTTAGGACTAGCGGGCCCCACAGATACGCAGTATTTT.

This clone has just a few counts. V and J are TRBV6-5 and TRBJ1-6, with D uncertain. The germline gives CDR1 MNHEY, CDR2 SVGAGI. CDR3 length: 15 amino acids. With 0 bases removed from V and 5 bases from J, the gap between germline ends came to 8 bases. In nucleotides, the CDR3 is TGTGCCAGCAGTTACTCGGGCAGAGATAATTCACCCCTCCACTTT. Its protein product is CASSYSGRDNSPLHF.

The chain uses TRBV3-1 (or the pseudogene TRBV3-2) and TRBJ2-1, with 7 positions matching TRBD1. The CDR3 covers 16 residues. V lost 7 bases and J lost 0; bases outside the gene matches: 9. In germline, CDR1 is LGHDT, CDR2 YNNKEL (reference sequence). CDR3 DNA sequence: TGTGCCAGCATGGGTGAGGGGGCGAGCTCCTACAATGAGCAGTTCTTC. The encoded protein is CASMGEGASSYNEQFF.

J is TRBJ2-2 and V is TRBV11-2; tentative D call: TRBD2 (6 bases). Per the germline V gene, CDR1 is SGHAT and CDR2 is FQNNGV. Trimming took off 1 base at V and 4 bases at J, with 10 bases between the two ends. This CDR3 has 15 amino acids. The CDR3: CASSLAGVSTGELFF. In nucleotides, the CDR3 is TGTGCCAGCAGCTTAGCGGGGGTGAGCACCGGGGAGCTGTTTTTT.

This chain connects TRBV18 to TRBJ2-5; TRBD2 aligns across 9 bases. This CDR3 is 15 amino acids long. V dropped 2 bases and J dropped 4; count of bases not matched to a gene: 5. From germline, CDR1 is KGHSH and CDR2 LQKENI. CDR3 in amino acids: CASSPGGRARETQYF. CDR3 DNA sequence: TGTGCCAGCTCACCAGGCGGGAGGGCCAGAGAGACCCAGTACTTC.

This chain uses TRBV6-6 with TRBJ1-3, with unresolved D. Germline CDR1 reads MNHNY; CDR2 reads SVGAGI (reference sequence). The CDR3 contains 15 residues. Trimming removed 0 bases at V and 8 bases at J, with 14 bases between. Written as DNA, the CDR3 is TGTGCCAGCAGTTACTCGATTCGCGGATCGGACACCATATATTTT. This codes for CASSYSIRGSDTIYF.

The chain recombines TRBV7-9 with TRBJ1-2; D gene uncertain. Per the germline V gene, CDR1 is SEHNR and CDR2 is FQNEAQ (reference sequence). Between the trimmed V and J ends, which lost 5 bases and 9 bases, there was a span of 16 bases. CDR3 length equals 13 residues. This CDR3 reads CASSTYRVYSYTF. The CDR3 bases are TGTGCCAGCAGCACATACCGGGTCTACAGCTACACCTTC.